This entry lists 22 T cell receptor beta chains sequenced from one sample in a study of response to subunit inactivated influenza vaccine. TCRdb used MiXCR to reprocess the RT-PCR reads, holding one entry per CDR3 protein. The table records hundreds of thousands of distinct CDR3 sequences, approximately 12% of them present only once. Sequences were derived from PBMCs from blood, sampled on the day of vaccination. All receptors derive from a man between 50 and 59 years old who received an inactivated influenza vaccine.

A few counts support this clonotype. V usage is TRBV3-1 and J usage is TRBJ2-1; D is uncertain. The CDR3 contains 16 residues. V shed 0 bases and J shed 0 bases, with 9 bases lying between them. Per the germline V gene, CDR1 is LGHDT and CDR2 is YNNKEL (reference sequence). The CDR3 is CASSQDGLSSYNEQFF. CDR3 bases: TGTGCCAGCAGCCAAGACGGGCTGAGCTCCTACAATGAGCAGTTCTTC.

This chain connects TRBV5-6 to TRBJ2-3; 7 bases are shared with TRBD2. The CDR3 is 17 amino acids. The germline CDR1 and CDR2 sequences are SGHDT and YYEEEE. V shed 0 bases, J shed 1 base, and the junction held 8 bases outside the gene matches. In DNA, the CDR3 is TGTGCCAGCAGCTTGGGATTGACTAGCCAGGGCACAGATACGCAGTATTTT. The encoded protein is CASSLGLTSQGTDTQYF. Combining the CDR3 with reference TRBV5-6 and TRBJ2-3 gives the whole variable domain DAGVTQSPTHLIKTRGQQVTLRCSPKSGHDTVSWYQQALGQGPQFIFQYYEEEERQRGNFPDRFSGHQFPNYSSELNVNALLLGDSALYLCASSLGLTSQGTDTQYFGPGTRLTVL.

This clonotype came up a few times. The V call is TRBV7-2, the J call TRBJ2-1, with 14 nucleotides matching TRBD2. Germline lookup yields CDR1 SGHTA and CDR2 FQGNSA. The CDR3 spans 14 residues. V lost 5 bases, J lost 10 bases, and 4 bases stayed unmatched. The CDR3, as DNA: TGTGCCAGCAGCACCGGACTAGCGGGAGGCGAGCAGTTCTTC. It yields the protein CASSTGLAGGEQFF.

The chain couples TRBV20-1 to TRBJ2-1; TRBD2 might be the D (5 bases). The CDR3 runs 13 residues. V was cut by 3 bases and J by 4 bases, with 10 bases left in between. Germline V lookup: CDR1 DFQATT, CDR2 SNEGSKA (reference sequence). CDR3 sequence: CSASLRTYNEQFF. CDR3 bases: TGCAGTGCTAGTCTGCGGACTTACAATGAGCAGTTCTTC.

V gene TRBV21-1 combines with J gene TRBJ2-7; TRBD1 is taken as the D call from the table, unchecked against the DNA. TRBV21-1 has pseudogene status. The CDR3 is made up of 13 amino acids. CDR3 in amino acids: CASSRNRGREQYF. The CDR3 nucleotides read TGTGCCAGCAGCCGTAACAGGGGGCGAGAGCAGTACTTC.

In its sample, this clonotype was seen a few times. This sequence joins TRBV3-1 and TRBJ2-1; the D gene is possibly TRBD1 (6 bases). Between the trimmed V and J ends, which lost 0 bases and 3 bases, there was a span of 21 bases. The germline gives CDR1 LGHDT, CDR2 YNNKEL (reference sequence). The CDR3 totals 19 residues. The CDR3 spells CASSQEGTLDRYFYNEQFF. CDR3 coding DNA: TGTGCCAGCAGCCAAGAAGGGACCCTTGACAGGTACTTCTACAATGAGCAGTTCTTC.

The chain employs TRBV20-1 and TRBJ2-1; 7 bases line up with TRBD2. Germline V gives CDR1 DFQATT, CDR2 SNEGSKA (reference sequence). The CDR3 spans 15 residues. V lost 0 bases, J lost 7 bases, and 9 bases stayed unmatched. The CDR3 is CSARDRAGVRNEQFF. The CDR3, as DNA: TGCAGTGCTAGAGATCGTGCGGGAGTGAGGAATGAGCAGTTCTTC.

To note about this clonotype: Compared with germline, one end of the junction differs, possibly owing to a read error. The chain has TRBV4-3 and TRBJ2-6; possibly TRBD2 for D (5 bases). Germline CDR1 LGHNA, CDR2 YSLEER. CDR3 length: 14 residues. The chain's CDR3 is CASSQQTGVNVLTF. The CDR3 bases are TGCGCCAGCAGCCAACAGACCGGGGTCAACGTCCTGACTTTC.

Concerning this clonotype: One junction end does not reproduce the germline sequence, and a read error may be involved. V usage is TRBV7-2 and J usage is TRBJ2-7, with D tentatively TRBD2 (6 bases). CDR3 length: 12 amino acids. Germline CDR1 reads SGHTA; CDR2 reads FQGNSA. CDR3 nucleotides: TGTGCCAGCAACTTAGAGACTAGTGGGCAGTACTTC. Translating gives CASNLETSGQYF.

This clonotype was seen more than once but under ten times. The rearrangement links TRBV14 to TRBJ1-4, with unresolved D. The germline CDR1 and CDR2 sequences are SGHDN and FVKESK. Trimming pared 4 bases from V and 6 bases from J, leaving 15 bases between. The CDR3 consists of 15 residues. CDR3 bases: TGTGCCAGCAGCCCGGCGGGGTGGTCTGATGAAAAACTGTTTTTT. The encoded protein is CASSPAGWSDEKLFF.

There are a few counts of this clonotype. This sequence joins TRBV2 and TRBJ2-3; D not resolved. V lost 2 bases and J 4 bases, leaving 10 bases between the germline ends. The CDR3 has 14 residues. Germline assignment: CDR1 SNHLY and CDR2 FYNNEI. The CDR3 nucleotides are TGTGCCAGCAGTGAAAATCCGTCCGCAGATACGCAGTATTTT. Its translation: CASSENPSADTQYF.

The rearrangement links TRBV7-9 to TRBJ1-5; D might be TRBD1 (6 bases). The CDR3 runs to 15 residues. Germline V CDR1 and CDR2: SEHNR, FQNEAQ (reference sequence). Between the trimmed V and J ends, which lost 1 base and 5 bases, there was a span of 12 bases. The CDR3 DNA follows: TGTGCCAGCAGCTTAGAACAGGGATGGGATCAGCCCCAGCATTTT. It yields the protein CASSLEQGWDQPQHF. Using reference TRBV7-9 and TRBJ1-5 for the parts outside the CDR3, the full variable domain is DTGVSQNPRHKITKRGQNVTFRCDPISEHNRLYWYRQTLGQGPEFLTYFQNEAQLEKSRLLSDRFSAERPKGSFSTLEIQRTEQGDSAMYLCASSLEQGWDQPQHFGDGTRLSIL.

This clonotype was counted ten times or more. The chain couples TRBV7-2 to TRBJ1-1; D gene unclear. The V gene lost 5 bases and the J gene lost 0 bases, with 10 bases spanning the gap. CDR3 length: 14 amino acids. Germline loops: CDR1 SGHTA, CDR2 FQGNSA. CDR3 sequence reads: CASSPRAVNTEAFF. In nucleotides, the CDR3 is TGTGCCAGCAGCCCCCGGGCGGTGAACACTGAAGCTTTCTTT.

Ten or more counts support this clonotype. The chain links TRBV7-9 to TRBJ2-1; 8 nucleotides align to TRBD1. The germline gives CDR1 SEHNR, CDR2 FQNEAQ (reference sequence). CDR3 length equals 12 residues. With V trimmed by 6 bases and J by 11 bases, 6 bases remained unmatched. DNA for the CDR3: TGTGCCAGCAGGGCCGGACAGGGCCAGCAGTTCTTC. Translating gives CASRAGQGQQFF.

This rearrangement joins TRBV6-2 or TRBV6-3 to TRBJ2-7, with D uncertain. V lost 2 bases and J lost 2, with 13 bases in between. The CDR3 has 15 amino acids. Germline CDR1 MNHEY, CDR2 SVGEGT. CDR3 sequence: CASSYNIRNTYEQYF. CDR3 coding DNA: TGTGCCAGCAGTTACAATATCCGAAATACCTACGAGCAGTACTTC.

The chain uses TRBV29-1 and TRBJ2-2; 8 bases agree with TRBD1. Trimming cost V 6 bases and J 7 bases; bases outside gene matches: 7. Germline lookup yields CDR1 SQVTM and CDR2 ANQGSEA. CDR3 size: 13 residues. CDR3 region: CSVSTGANGELFF. CDR3 in DNA: TGCAGCGTCTCGACAGGGGCCAACGGGGAGCTGTTTTTT.

This clonotype was observed a few times. V usage is TRBV12-3 or TRBV12-4 and J usage is TRBJ2-6; no clear D gene. V dropped 5 bases and J dropped 0 bases, with 8 bases sitting between them. CDR3 length: 15 amino acids. The CDR3 sequence: CASSLTYSGANVLTF. The DNA for the CDR3 is TGTGCCAGCAGTCTAACATACTCTGGGGCCAACGTCCTGACTTTC.

In this sample, this clonotype turned up many times. The rearrangement uses TRBV6-6 and TRBJ1-1; a possible D gene is TRBD1 (6 bases). The germline CDR1 and CDR2 sequences are MNHNY and SVGAGI (reference sequence). V lost 6 bases and J 5 bases, leaving 10 bases between the germline ends. The CDR3 runs 12 residues. The CDR3 loop reads CASRQGRTEAFF. The CDR3 nucleotides read TGTGCCAGCAGACAGGGACGGACTGAAGCTTTCTTT.

This clonotype appeared a few times. This chain links TRBV5-1 with TRBJ2-7; 11 nucleotides match TRBD1. CDR1 and CDR2 from the germline V gene are SGHRS and YFSETQ. V lost 2 bases to trimming and J lost 2 bases; unmatched junction nucleotides: 6. This CDR3 is built from 16 residues. CDR3 loop: CASSFRPGQGAYEQYF. DNA for the CDR3: TGCGCCAGCAGCTTCCGACCGGGACAGGGGGCCTACGAGCAGTACTTC.

This clonotype was seen more than once but under ten times. CDR3 sequence (DNA): TGCGCCAGCAGCAAGAACCCGGACGGTGAAGCTTTCTTT. Its translation: CASSKNPDGEAFF. V gene TRBV5-1 combines with J gene TRBJ1-1; D is uncertain. V was clipped by 4 bases and J by 7 bases, with 14 bases between them. In germline, CDR1 is SGHRS, CDR2 YFSETQ. The CDR3 consists of 13 residues. The full variable domain, in which reference TRBV5-1 and TRBJ1-1 provide the parts outside the CDR3, is KAGVTQTPRYLIKTRGQQVTLSCSPISGHRSVSWYQQTPGQGLQFLFEYFSETQRNKGNFPGRFSGRQFSNSRSEMNVSTLELGDSALYLCASSKNPDGEAFFGQGTRLTVV.

This clonotype showed up just a few times. The chain is built from TRBV29-1 and TRBJ2-3, with 8 nucleotides matching TRBD1. V gave up 8 bases and J gave up 0 bases; unmatched junction bases: 4. This CDR3 spans 13 amino acids. The germline gives CDR1 SQVTM, CDR2 ANQGSEA. The CDR3 DNA is TGCAGCACTAGACAGGGGAGCACAGATACGCAGTATTTT. Translated: CSTRQGSTDTQYF.

J is TRBJ2-1 and V is TRBV20-1; D unresolved. V was cut by 5 bases and J by 0 bases, with 14 bases left in between. The CDR3 has 15 residues. Germline lookup yields CDR1 DFQATT and CDR2 SNEGSKA (reference sequence). The CDR3: CSALPLLSSYNEQFF. CDR3 nucleotides: TGCAGTGCTCTTCCCCTCTTGAGCTCCTACAATGAGCAGTTCTTC.